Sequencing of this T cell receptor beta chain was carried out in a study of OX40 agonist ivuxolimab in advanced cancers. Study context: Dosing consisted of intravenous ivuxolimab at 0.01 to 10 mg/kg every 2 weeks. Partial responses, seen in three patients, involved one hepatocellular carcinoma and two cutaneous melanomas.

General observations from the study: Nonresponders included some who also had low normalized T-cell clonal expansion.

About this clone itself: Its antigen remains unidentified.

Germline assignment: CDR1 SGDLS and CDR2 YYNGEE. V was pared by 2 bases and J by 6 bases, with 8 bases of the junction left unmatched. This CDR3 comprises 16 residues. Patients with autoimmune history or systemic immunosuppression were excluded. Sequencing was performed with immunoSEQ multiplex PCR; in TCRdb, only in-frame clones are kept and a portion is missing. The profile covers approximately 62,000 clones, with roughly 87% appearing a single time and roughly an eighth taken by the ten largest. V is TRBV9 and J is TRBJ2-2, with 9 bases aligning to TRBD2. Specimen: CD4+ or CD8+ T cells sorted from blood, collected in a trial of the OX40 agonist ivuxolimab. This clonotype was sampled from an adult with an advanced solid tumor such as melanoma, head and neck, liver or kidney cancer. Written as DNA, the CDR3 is TGTGCCAGCAGCGTCCTCGGGACTAGCAGACCCGGGGAGCTGTTTTTT. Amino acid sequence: CASSVLGTSRPGELFF.